The 27 T cell receptor beta chains listed next were all sequenced from one sample in a study of patients and donors after allogeneic stem cell transplantation. TCRdb used MiXCR to reprocess the RT-PCR reads, holding one entry per CDR3 protein. This table holds about 150,000 distinct CDR3 sequences, about a third found once. What was sequenced was blood, either unsorted or a sorted T cell fraction (not recorded which). The source is a human donor who was either an allogeneic HSCT recipient or a stem cell or donor lymphocyte infusion donor (not recorded which). It is not recorded whose cells these are; they may come from a transplant donor.

V gene TRBV20-1 combines with J gene TRBJ1-2; no clear D. Germline V gene lookup returns CDR1 DFQATT and CDR2 SNEGSKA (reference sequence). The CDR3 is 13 amino acids. Deletions cut 3 bases from V and 2 bases from J, with 10 bases between. CDR3 nucleotides: TGCAGTGCTAGGACGGGAGGGAACTATGGCTACACCTTC. Translated, it gives CSARTGGNYGYTF.

The chain carries TRBV28 and TRBJ1-2; possibly TRBD1 for D (5 bases). The CDR3 totals 12 residues. Germline CDR1 reads MDHEN; CDR2 reads SYDVKM. Trimming cost V 5 bases and J 6 bases, with 10 bases left between them. CDR3 protein: CASSARVDGYTF. The DNA for the CDR3 is TGTGCCAGCAGTGCCAGGGTAGATGGCTACACCTTC.

The V and J genes are TRBV5-1 and TRBJ1-5; TRBD1 agrees at 11 bases. The junction had 3 bases not matched to a gene; V was cut back by 0 bases and J by 4 bases. The CDR3 runs 16 residues. Germline-derived CDR1 and CDR2 are SGHRS and YFSETQ. The CDR3 sequence is CASSLGTGGDNQPQHF. The CDR3, as DNA: TGCGCCAGCAGCTTGGGGACAGGGGGCGATAATCAGCCCCAGCATTTT. Based on the CDR3 plus reference TRBV5-1 and TRBJ1-5, the full variable domain is KAGVTQTPRYLIKTRGQQVTLSCSPISGHRSVSWYQQTPGQGLQFLFEYFSETQRNKGNFPGRFSGRQFSNSRSEMNVSTLELGDSALYLCASSLGTGGDNQPQHFGDGTRLSIL.

This sequence joins TRBV29-1 and TRBJ2-1, with 11 bases that match TRBD2. CDR3 length equals 15 residues. V gave up 6 bases and J gave up 0 bases; unmatched junction bases: 4. CDR1 and CDR2 (germline): SQVTM, ANQGSEA. This CDR3 is CSVAGTSGSYNEQFF. CDR3 nucleotides: TGCAGCGTCGCCGGGACTAGCGGCTCCTACAATGAGCAGTTCTTC.

The table lists this clonotype with a few counts. This rearrangement joins TRBV5-4 to TRBJ1-1; D unresolved. The CDR3 totals 14 residues. From germline, CDR1 is SGHNT and CDR2 YYREEE (reference sequence). Trimming cost V 4 bases and J 5 bases, with 15 bases left between them. CDR3 region: CASSRDTLETEAFF. In DNA, the CDR3 is TGTGCCAGCAGCCGCGACACCCTCGAGACTGAAGCTTTCTTT.

The chain carries TRBV7-9 and TRBJ1-4; the D is unclear. The CDR3 consists of 15 residues. V lost 5 bases and J 3 bases, leaving 13 bases between the germline ends. CDR1 SEHNR and CDR2 FQNEAQ come from the germline V gene (reference sequence). Here the CDR3 DNA reads TGTGCCAGCAGCCCCACGGGAGGATCTAATGAAAAACTGTTTTTT. Translated: CASSPTGGSNEKLFF.

This clonotype was counted at least ten times. V and J are TRBV7-9 and TRBJ1-1; no clear D. The germline CDR1 and CDR2 sequences are SEHNR and FQNEAQ (reference sequence). Trimming took 1 base from V and 11 from J, leaving 8 bases between them. The CDR3 runs to 11 residues. CDR3 amino acids: CASSLEVLAFF. The DNA for the CDR3 is TGTGCCAGCAGCTTAGAGGTTTTGGCTTTCTTT.

A few counts support this clonotype. The chain employs TRBV7-2 and TRBJ1-2; perhaps TRBD1 as D (6 bases). The CDR3 has 15 residues. Germline loops: CDR1 SGHTA, CDR2 FQGNSA. V was pared by 4 bases and J by 4 bases, with 16 bases between. Written as DNA, the CDR3 is TGTGCCAGCAGCTCTGAACCAGGGGTAGCCTATGGCTACACCTTC. Amino acids: CASSSEPGVAYGYTF.

The CDR3 bases are TGTGCCAGCAGCGGCGGGACAGCGACTGCCGGGGAGCTGTTTTTT. As protein: CASSGGTATAGELFF. This chain connects TRBV9 to TRBJ2-2; perhaps TRBD1 as D (7 bases). Germline assignment: CDR1 SGDLS and CDR2 YYNGEE. Deletions cut 3 bases from V and 6 bases from J, with 15 bases between. The CDR3 totals 15 residues.

The chain joins TRBV12-3 or TRBV12-4 to TRBJ2-2, with D possibly matching TRBD1 (5 bases). This CDR3 contains 15 residues. With 4 bases removed from V and 3 bases from J, the gap between germline ends came to 12 bases. The CDR3 region has the DNA TGTGCCAGCAGTTCACAACAGGAGTACACCGGGGAGCTGTTTTTT. Translation: CASSSQQEYTGELFF.

This clonotype was recorded a few times. The gene calls are TRBV4-2 and TRBJ2-1; D is possibly TRBD2 (5 bases). V was trimmed by 1 base and J by 9 bases, leaving 13 bases between them. This CDR3 comprises 14 residues. CDR1 LGHNA and CDR2 YNFKEQ come from the germline V gene. The CDR3 region has the DNA TGTGCCAGCAGCCAAGGGCTACTCAGCGGTGAGCAGTTCTTC. The encoded protein is CASSQGLLSGEQFF.

This clonotype was seen a few times. The chain uses TRBV7-2 and TRBJ1-5; TRBD1 might be the D (5 bases). Trimming left V 3 bases short and J 7 bases short, with 7 bases between. CDR1 is SGHTA and CDR2 is FQGNSA in the germline V gene. CDR3 length: 12 amino acids. CDR3 region: CASSFREQPQHF. CDR3 DNA: TGTGCCAGCAGCTTCAGGGAACAGCCCCAGCATTTT.

Ten or more counts support this clonotype. V usage is TRBV24-1 and J usage is TRBJ1-2, with 9 bases identical to TRBD1. V dropped 9 bases and J dropped 4; count of bases not matched to a gene: 5. The CDR3 totals 13 residues. The germline V gene encodes CDR1 KGHDR and CDR2 SFDVKD. The DNA for the CDR3 is TGTGCCACCGGCGGGACAGGGACCTATGGCTACACCTTC. Protein product: CATGGTGTYGYTF.

This clonotype has just a few counts. The chain couples TRBV12-3 or TRBV12-4 to TRBJ2-3; either TRBD1 or TRBD2 may fit D (5 bases each). The CDR3 contains 14 residues. Trimming removed 7 bases at V and 6 bases at J, with 17 bases between. The DNA for the CDR3 is TGTGCCAGCACCCTGGGGACCTCCCTGGATACGCAGTATTTT. Encoded protein: CASTLGTSLDTQYF.

Only a few counts were recorded for this clonotype. V gene TRBV12-3 or TRBV12-4 combines with J gene TRBJ2-2; D is possibly TRBD1 or TRBD2 (6 bases each). Trimming took off 2 bases at V and 8 bases at J, with 21 bases between the two ends. CDR3 size: 17 residues. The CDR3 loop reads CASSLRSGASGSGELFF. CDR3 nucleotide sequence: TGTGCCAGCAGTTTAAGGTCGGGGGCCTCCGGATCAGGGGAGCTGTTTTTT.

This clonotype appeared once. V gene TRBV20-1 combines with J gene TRBJ2-5; D is undetermined. The CDR3 covers 13 residues. Trimming took 0 bases from V and 5 from J, leaving 10 bases between them. Per germline, CDR1 DFQATT and CDR2 SNEGSKA (reference sequence). CDR3 in amino acids: CSARDPQRETQYF. CDR3 coding DNA: TGCAGTGCTAGAGATCCCCAAAGGGAGACCCAGTACTTC.

This chain joins TRBV5-1 and TRBJ2-5, with 8 positions matching TRBD2. Germline CDR1 and CDR2: SGHRS and YFSETQ. The CDR3 sequence is 15 residues long. Trimming cost V 1 base and J 4 bases; bases outside gene matches: 6. The DNA for the CDR3 is TGCGCCAGCAGCTTGTTCCCGGGGGGGCCAGAGACCCAGTACTTC. Its translation is CASSLFPGGPETQYF.

Note on this clonotype: The junction differs from germline at one of its ends, possibly a read error. The chain joins TRBV27 to TRBJ1-2, with TRBD1 as a possible D gene (5 bases). From germline, CDR1 is MNHEY and CDR2 SMNVEV (reference sequence). There are 15 residues in the CDR3. This CDR3 is CASRRAAGVSYGFTF. In DNA, the CDR3 is TGTGCCAGCAGGAGGGCGGCGGGGGTGAGCTATGGCTTCACCTTC.

The genes are TRBV27 and TRBJ1-5; D is unclear. The CDR3 is made up of 16 amino acids. CDR1 and CDR2 from the germline V gene are MNHEY and SMNVEV (reference sequence). V was trimmed by 5 bases and J by 4 bases, leaving 18 bases between them. CDR3 region: CASSIEADYWNQPQHF. For the CDR3, the DNA is TGTGCCAGCAGTATAGAGGCAGACTATTGGAATCAGCCCCAGCATTTT.

There are a few counts of this clonotype. This rearrangement joins TRBV14 to TRBJ1-2, with 11 bases that match TRBD1. Germline CDR1 and CDR2: SGHDN and FVKESK. J was trimmed by 0 bases and V by 7 bases; bases with no gene match: 13. The CDR3 contains 18 residues. Written as DNA, the CDR3 is TGTGCCAGCACCCCCCTCGGACAGGGGGCTCTCGCTAACTATGGCTACACCTTC. This gives the protein CASTPLGQGALANYGYTF.

This chain connects TRBV15 to TRBJ2-7; TRBD1 aligns across 10 bases. Germline V CDR1 and CDR2: LNHNV, YYDKDF (reference sequence). V shed 5 bases, J shed 3 bases, and the junction held 7 bases outside the gene matches. The CDR3 extends over 15 amino acids. The CDR3 spells CATSSRDRGFYEQYV. CDR3 DNA: TGTGCCACCAGCTCCCGGGACAGGGGTTTCTACGAGCAGTACGTC.

V usage is TRBV18 and J usage is TRBJ2-3; D gene uncertain. This CDR3 is built from 13 residues. V was shortened by 3 bases and J by 1 base, with 5 bases between the two germline ends. Per the germline V gene, CDR1 is KGHSH and CDR2 is LQKENI. The CDR3 here is CASSPVGTDTQYF. For the CDR3, the DNA is TGTGCCAGCTCACCGGTTGGCACAGATACGCAGTATTTT. Variable domain in full (rest from reference TRBV18 and TRBJ2-3): NAGVMQNPRHLVRRRGQEARLRCSPMKGHSHVYWYRQLPEEGLKFMVYLQKENIIDESGMPKERFSAEFPKEGPSILRIQQVVRGDSAAYFCASSPVGTDTQYFGPGTRLTVL.

This clonotype came up a few times. The chain joins TRBV12-3 or TRBV12-4 to TRBJ2-1; TRBD2 aligns across 11 bases. V gave up 7 bases and J gave up 1 base; unmatched junction bases: 3. The CDR3 has 15 amino acids. In DNA form, the CDR3 reads TGTGCCAGCATTCTAGCGGGGGGATCCTACAATGAGCAGTTCTTC. It yields the protein CASILAGGSYNEQFF.

V gene TRBV6-8 combines with J gene TRBJ2-7; 7 positions match TRBD1. CDR3 length: 16 residues. Germline loops: CDR1 MNHGY, CDR2 SAAAGT. Germline trimming cut 2 bases from V and 6 bases from J; bases unmatched to any gene: 13. CDR3 residues: CASSYPTTGNDGEQYV. The CDR3 nucleotides read TGTGCCAGCAGTTACCCTACGACAGGGAATGACGGCGAGCAGTACGTC.

The chain recombines TRBV12-3 or TRBV12-4 with TRBJ1-5; D gene uncertain. There are 12 residues in the CDR3. Trimming shortened V by 3 bases and J by 5 bases, and 5 bases separated the two germline ends. The CDR3: CASSFFDQPQHF. Written as DNA, the CDR3 is TGTGCCAGCAGTTTCTTTGATCAGCCCCAGCATTTT.

V and J are TRBV5-1 and TRBJ1-1; 10 bases map to TRBD1. Per germline, CDR1 SGHRS and CDR2 YFSETQ. This CDR3 is built from 14 residues. After removal of 6 bases from V and 5 bases from J, the junction contained 7 bases not matched to a gene. This CDR3 reads CASILDRGRTEAFF. In DNA form, the CDR3 reads TGCGCCAGCATCCTGGACAGGGGGAGGACTGAAGCTTTCTTT.

J is TRBJ2-7 and V is TRBV4-3; no clear D. Germline V gene sequence: CDR1 LGHNA, CDR2 YSLEER. This CDR3 is built from 15 residues. With 3 bases removed from V and 2 bases from J, the gap between germline ends came to 14 bases. The CDR3 sequence: CASSQNKALAYEQYF. CDR3 bases: TGCGCCAGCAGCCAGAACAAAGCCTTGGCCTACGAGCAGTACTTC.